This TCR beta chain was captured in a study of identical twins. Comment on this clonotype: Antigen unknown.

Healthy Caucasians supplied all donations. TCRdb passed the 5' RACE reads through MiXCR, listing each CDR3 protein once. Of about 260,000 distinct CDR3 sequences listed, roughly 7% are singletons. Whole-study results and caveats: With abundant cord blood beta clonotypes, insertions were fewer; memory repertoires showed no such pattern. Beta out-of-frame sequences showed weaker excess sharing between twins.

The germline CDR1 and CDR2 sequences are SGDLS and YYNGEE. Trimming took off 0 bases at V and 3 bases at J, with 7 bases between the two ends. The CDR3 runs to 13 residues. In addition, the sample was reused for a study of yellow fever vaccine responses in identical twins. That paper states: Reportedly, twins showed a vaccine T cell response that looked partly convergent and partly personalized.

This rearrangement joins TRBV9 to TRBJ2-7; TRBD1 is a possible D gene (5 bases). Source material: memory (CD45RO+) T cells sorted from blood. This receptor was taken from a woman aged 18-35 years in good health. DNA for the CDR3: TGTGCCAGCAGCGTAGCCACAGGCTACGAGCAGTACTTC. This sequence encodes CASSVATGYEQYF.